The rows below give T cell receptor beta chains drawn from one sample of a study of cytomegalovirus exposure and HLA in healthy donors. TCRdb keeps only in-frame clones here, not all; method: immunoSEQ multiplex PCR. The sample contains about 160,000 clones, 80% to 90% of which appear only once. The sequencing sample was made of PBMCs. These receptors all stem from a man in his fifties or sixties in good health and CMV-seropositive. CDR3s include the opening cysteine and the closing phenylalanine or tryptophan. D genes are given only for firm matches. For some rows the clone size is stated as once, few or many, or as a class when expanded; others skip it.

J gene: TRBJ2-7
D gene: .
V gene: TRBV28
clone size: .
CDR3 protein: CASKGDVGPSYEQYF
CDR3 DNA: TGTGCCAGCAAAGGGGATGTCGGGCCCAGCTACGAGCAGTACTTC

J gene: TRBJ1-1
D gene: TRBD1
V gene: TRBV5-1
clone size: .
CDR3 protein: CASSGGQVYTEAFF
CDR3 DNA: TGCGCCAGCAGTGGAGGACAGGTTTACACTGAAGCTTTCTTT

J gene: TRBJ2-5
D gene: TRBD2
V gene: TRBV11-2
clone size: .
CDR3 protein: CASSLGSSGGVGETQYF
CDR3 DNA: TGTGCCAGCAGCTTAGGTAGTAGCGGGGGGGTAGGAGAGACCCAGTACTTC

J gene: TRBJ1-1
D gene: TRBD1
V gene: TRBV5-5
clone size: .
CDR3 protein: CASSRGTGGMNTEAFF
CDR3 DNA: TGTGCCAGCAGCCGCGGGACAGGGGGGATGAACACTGAAGCTTTCTTT

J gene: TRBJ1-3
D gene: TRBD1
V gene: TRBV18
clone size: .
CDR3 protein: CASSPQGGLSSGNTIYF
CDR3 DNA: TGTGCCAGCTCACCCCAAGGGGGCCTGAGCTCTGGAAACACCATATATTTT

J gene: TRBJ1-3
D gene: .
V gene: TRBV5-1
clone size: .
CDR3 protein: CASSADSHSGNTIYF
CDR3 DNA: TGCGCCAGCAGCGCGGACAGCCACTCTGGAAACACCATATATTTT

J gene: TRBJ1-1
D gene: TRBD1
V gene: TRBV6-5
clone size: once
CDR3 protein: CASSFRQGTEAFF
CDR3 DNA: TGTGCCAGCAGTTTCCGACAGGGAACTGAAGCTTTCTTT

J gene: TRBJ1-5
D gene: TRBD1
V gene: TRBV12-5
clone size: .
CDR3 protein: CASGLGGQGVNQPQHF
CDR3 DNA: TGTGCTAGTGGTTTGGGAGGACAGGGGGTTAATCAGCCCCAGCATTTT

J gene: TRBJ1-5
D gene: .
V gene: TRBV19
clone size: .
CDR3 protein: CASSIDRRANQPQHF
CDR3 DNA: TGTGCCAGTAGTATAGATAGGAGGGCGAATCAGCCCCAGCATTTT

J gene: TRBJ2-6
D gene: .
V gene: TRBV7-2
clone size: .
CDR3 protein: CASSPTGGGGANVLTF
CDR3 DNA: TGTGCCAGCAGCCCCACGGGGGGCGGCGGGGCCAACGTCCTGACTTTC

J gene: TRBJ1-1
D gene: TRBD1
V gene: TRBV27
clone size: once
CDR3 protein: CASRTATGGEAFF
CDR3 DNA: TGTGCCAGCAGGACGGCGACAGGGGGTGAAGCTTTCTTT

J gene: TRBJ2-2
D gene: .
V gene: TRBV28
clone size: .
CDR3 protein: CATNFPPGNTGELFF
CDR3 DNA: TGTGCCACTAACTTCCCCCCGGGGAACACCGGGGAGCTGTTTTTT

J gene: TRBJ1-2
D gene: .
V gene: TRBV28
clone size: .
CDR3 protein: CASRTGHLYGYTF
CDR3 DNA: TGTGCCAGCAGAACAGGGCATTTATATGGCTACACCTTC

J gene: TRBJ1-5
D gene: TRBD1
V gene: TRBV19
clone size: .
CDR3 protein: CASSIGQGVQPQHF
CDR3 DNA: TGTGCCAGTAGTATAGGACAGGGCGTTCAGCCCCAGCATTTT

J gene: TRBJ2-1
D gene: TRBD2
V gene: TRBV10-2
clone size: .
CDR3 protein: CASSAPPGLADEQFF
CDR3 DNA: TGCGCCAGCAGTGCCCCTCCGGGACTAGCCGATGAGCAGTTCTTC

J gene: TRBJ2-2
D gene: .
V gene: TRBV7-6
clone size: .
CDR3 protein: CASRRDSGTGELFF
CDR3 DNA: TGTGCCAGCAGGCGGGACAGCGGCACCGGGGAGCTGTTTTTT

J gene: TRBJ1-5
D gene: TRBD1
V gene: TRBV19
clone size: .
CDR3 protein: CASSSLGTGMSQPQHF
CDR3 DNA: TGTGCCAGTAGTTCCCTTGGGACAGGGATGAGCCAGCCCCAGCATTTT

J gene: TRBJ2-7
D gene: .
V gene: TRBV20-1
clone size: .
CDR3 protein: CSAILIYEQYF
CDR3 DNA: TGCAGTGCTATACTGATCTACGAGCAGTACTTC

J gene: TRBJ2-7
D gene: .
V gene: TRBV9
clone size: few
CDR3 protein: CASSLTSASEQYF
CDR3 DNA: TGTGCCAGCAGCCTGACATCTGCCTCCGAGCAGTACTTC

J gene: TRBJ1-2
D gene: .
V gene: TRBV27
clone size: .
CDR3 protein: CASSLGGSYGYTF
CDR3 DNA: TGTGCCAGCAGTTTAGGGGGGTCCTATGGCTACACCTTC

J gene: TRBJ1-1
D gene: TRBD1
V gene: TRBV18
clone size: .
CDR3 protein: CASSPSQGVAEAFF
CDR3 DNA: TGTGCCAGCTCACCGTCCCAGGGGGTGGCTGAAGCTTTCTTT

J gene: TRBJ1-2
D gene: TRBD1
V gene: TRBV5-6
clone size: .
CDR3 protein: CASSYLGTGRDYGYTF
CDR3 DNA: TGTGCCAGCAGCTACCTTGGGACAGGGAGGGACTATGGCTACACCTTC

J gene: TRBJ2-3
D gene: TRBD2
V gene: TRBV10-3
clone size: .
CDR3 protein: CAIKGTTPTDTQYF
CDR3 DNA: TGTGCCATCAAGGGGACTACCCCAACAGATACGCAGTATTTT

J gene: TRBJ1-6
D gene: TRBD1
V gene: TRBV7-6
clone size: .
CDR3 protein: CASSPRDRGQLNSPLHF
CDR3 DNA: TGTGCCAGCAGCCCCCGGGACAGGGGACAATTGAATTCACCCCTCCACTTT

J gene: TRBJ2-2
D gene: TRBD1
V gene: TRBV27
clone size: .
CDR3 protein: CASSTYRGTGELFF
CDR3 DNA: TGTGCCAGCAGTACCTACAGGGGAACCGGGGAGCTGTTTTTT